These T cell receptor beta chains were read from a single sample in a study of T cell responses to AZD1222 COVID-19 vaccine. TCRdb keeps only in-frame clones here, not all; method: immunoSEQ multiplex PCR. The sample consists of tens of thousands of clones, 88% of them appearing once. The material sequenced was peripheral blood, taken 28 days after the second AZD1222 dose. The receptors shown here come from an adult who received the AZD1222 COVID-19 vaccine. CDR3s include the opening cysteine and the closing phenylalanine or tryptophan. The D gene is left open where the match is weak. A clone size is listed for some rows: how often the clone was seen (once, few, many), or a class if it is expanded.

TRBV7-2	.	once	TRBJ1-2	TGTGCCAGCAGCTTAGTCTTAGCCTCCCCCTATGGCTACACCTTC	CASSLVLASPYGYTF
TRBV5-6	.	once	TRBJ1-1	TGTGCCAGCAGCTTGGAGGACAGAGTGAACACTGAAGCTTTCTTT	CASSLEDRVNTEAFF
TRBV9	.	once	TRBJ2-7	TGTGCCAGCAGCAGGGACTCCTACGAGCAGTACTTC	CASSRDSYEQYF
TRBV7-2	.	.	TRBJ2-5	TGTGCCAGCAGCCCCTTAATAGCTGGGGGGAGCGAGACCCAGTACTTC	CASSPLIAGGSETQYF
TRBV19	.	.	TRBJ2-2	TGTGCCAGTAGTATAGGAATTGGGGACACCGGGGAGCTGTTTTTT	CASSIGIGDTGELFF
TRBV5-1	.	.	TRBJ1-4	TGCGCCAGCAGTCGAGACCCGCAGGTTTATAATGAAAAACTGTTTTTT	CASSRDPQVYNEKLFF
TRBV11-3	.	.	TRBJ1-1	TGTGCCAGCAGCCTAGAGCGAGAGACTGAAGCTTTCTTT	CASSLERETEAFF
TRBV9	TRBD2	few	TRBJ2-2	TGTGCCAGCAGCGTGAACCCGGGACTAGCGGGGGGGCAGTACACCGGGGAGCTGTTTTTT	CASSVNPGLAGGQYTGELFF
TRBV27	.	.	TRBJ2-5	TGTGCCAGCAAAATCCTCGGGACTCCCGAGGATGCCCAGTACTTC	CASKILGTPEDAQYF
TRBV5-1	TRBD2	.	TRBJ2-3	TGCGCCAGCAGCTTGGGACAGGGGACTAGCGCGGTTACGCAGTATTTT	CASSLGQGTSAVTQYF